One sample yielded the 24 T cell receptor beta chains listed below, sequenced in a study of blood T cell repertoires in COVID-19. TCRdb's copy holds only in-frame clones and misses some; the assay was immunoSEQ multiplex PCR. The sample carries about 160,000 clones, 75% to 90% recorded once. The material sequenced was peripheral blood. The receptor set was obtained from a woman over 75 with active or convalescent COVID-19.

The rearrangement uses TRBV6-5 and TRBJ1-6, with no clear D. Germline loops: CDR1 MNHEY, CDR2 SVGAGI. The CDR3 length is 11 residues. V was pared by 6 bases and J by 10 bases, with 7 bases between. Here the CDR3 DNA reads TGTGCCAGCAGACAACTATCACCCCTCCACTTT. Translation: CASRQLSPLHF.

This clone was detected only a few times. The chain has TRBV30 and TRBJ1-1; no reliable D call. Germline assignment: CDR1 GTSNPN and CDR2 SVGIG (reference sequence). With 0 bases removed from V and 2 bases from J, the gap between germline ends came to 4 bases. The CDR3 consists of 12 residues. CDR3 region: CAWSVLNTEAFF. The CDR3 coding sequence is TGTGCCTGGAGTGTCCTTAACACTGAAGCTTTCTTT.

V is TRBV19 and J is TRBJ2-3, with D tentatively TRBD2 (7 bases). Germline V gives CDR1 LNHDA, CDR2 SQIVND (reference sequence). V shed 4 bases and J shed 1 base, with 18 bases lying between them. The CDR3 is made up of 17 amino acids. The CDR3 protein is CASSRPQGGAGTDTQYF. CDR3 nucleotide sequence: TGTGCCAGTAGTAGACCACAAGGGGGGGCGGGCACAGATACGCAGTATTTT.

This sequence joins TRBV11-3 and TRBJ1-1; TRBD1 might be the D (6 bases). Trimming took off 0 bases at V and 8 bases at J, with 13 bases between the two ends. Looked up from germline, CDR1 is SGHNT and CDR2 is YENEEA. There are 14 residues in the CDR3. The CDR3, as DNA: TGTGCCAGCAGCTTAGATGGGCCAGGGGAGGAAGCTTTCTTT. Protein: CASSLDGPGEEAFF. Based on the CDR3 plus reference TRBV11-3 and TRBJ1-1, the full variable domain is EAGVVQSPRYKIIEKKQPVAFWCNPISGHNTLYWYLQNLGQGPELLIRYENEEAVDDSQLPKDRFSAERLKGVDSTLKIQPAELGDSAVYLCASSLDGPGEEAFFGQGTRLTVV.

This chain links TRBV4-1 with TRBJ2-2; TRBD1 is a possible D gene (5 bases). With 4 bases removed from V and 5 bases from J, the gap between germline ends came to 5 bases. The CDR3 spans 12 residues. Germline CDR1 and CDR2: MGHRA and YSYEKL. This CDR3 reads CASSPGTGELFF. In DNA, the CDR3 is TGCGCCAGCAGCCCAGGGACCGGGGAGCTGTTTTTT.

V is TRBV3-1 (or the pseudogene TRBV3-2) and J is TRBJ1-3; D might be TRBD1 (6 bases). The germline V and J ends were trimmed by 1 base and 0 bases, with 13 bases remaining between them. The CDR3 is made up of 17 amino acids. CDR1 is LGHDT, CDR2 YNNKEL, per germline (reference sequence). The CDR3 spells CASSQGSGGHSGNTIYF. The CDR3 coding sequence is TGTGCCAGCAGCCAAGGATCGGGGGGCCACTCTGGAAACACCATATATTTT.

V gene TRBV11-3 combines with J gene TRBJ2-5; D is unclear. The CDR3 loop spans 14 amino acids. V was cut by 4 bases and J by 5 bases, with 14 bases left in between. CDR1 SGHNT and CDR2 YENEEA come from the germline V gene. CDR3 sequence reads: CASSSRSPRETQYF. The CDR3 nucleotides are TGTGCCAGCAGCTCGAGATCACCCCGGGAGACCCAGTACTTC.

The genes are TRBV15 and TRBJ1-5; 7 positions agree with TRBD1. Trimming cost V 0 bases and J 14 bases; bases outside gene matches: 7. Germline loops: CDR1 LNHNV, CDR2 YYDKDF (reference sequence). The CDR3 contains 13 residues. The CDR3 DNA reads TGTGCCACCAGCAGAGAGAACAGGGGAGAAGAGCATTTT. Protein: CATSRENRGEEHF.

This chain joins TRBV11-2 and TRBJ1-1, with a tentative D call TRBD1 (6 bases). The CDR3 totals 14 residues. V shed 2 bases and J shed 0 bases, with 7 bases lying between them. Germline CDR1 is SGHAT and CDR2 is FQNNGV. The CDR3 bases are TGTGCCAGCAGCTTACAGGGGATGAACACTGAAGCTTTCTTT. Protein sequence: CASSLQGMNTEAFF.

The chain employs TRBV7-2 and TRBJ1-5; 9 bases match TRBD1. CDR1 SGHTA and CDR2 FQGNSA come from the germline V gene. The trim removed 1 base at V and 1 base at J, leaving 5 bases unmatched. The CDR3 runs to 17 residues. DNA of the CDR3: TGTGCCAGCAGCTTAGACTTGGACAGGGGCAGCAATCAGCCCCAGCATTTT. Its translation: CASSLDLDRGSNQPQHF.

This clone occurred once. The chain uses TRBV2 and TRBJ2-1; 9 nucleotides agree with TRBD1. The CDR3 contains 15 residues. V was clipped by 6 bases and J by 2 bases; unmatched bases: 5. The germline V gene encodes CDR1 SNHLY and CDR2 FYNNEI. CDR3 in amino acids: CASSAGQGPYNEQFF. Written as DNA, the CDR3 is TGTGCCAGCAGCGCGGGACAGGGCCCCTACAATGAGCAGTTCTTC.

The V call is TRBV5-6, the J call TRBJ2-5; TRBD1 aligns across 7 bases. Germline trimming cut 4 bases from V and 5 bases from J; bases unmatched to any gene: 14. This CDR3 has 16 residues. The V gene's germline CDR1 is SGHDT and CDR2 YYEEEE. Here the CDR3 reads CASSRRIVKGAETQYF. In DNA, the CDR3 is TGTGCCAGCAGCCGGCGAATCGTCAAGGGGGCGGAGACCCAGTACTTC.

The chain is built from TRBV10-1 and TRBJ2-3, with TRBD2 matching 13 bases. CDR1 and CDR2 from the germline V gene are WNHNN and SYGVQD (reference sequence). Losses at the gene ends were 0 bases for V and 11 bases for J; bases not matched to a gene: 2. This CDR3 has 14 amino acids. The CDR3, as DNA: TGCGCCAGCAGTGAGTCGTGGACTAGCGGGGGGCAGTATTTT. Protein sequence: CASSESWTSGGQYF.

The V call is TRBV9, the J call TRBJ2-3; D possibly corresponds to TRBD2 (7 bases). The V gene's germline CDR1 is SGDLS and CDR2 YYNGEE. V was clipped by 4 bases and J by 3 bases, with 24 bases between them. The CDR3 sequence is 18 residues long. CDR3 nucleotide sequence: TGTGCCAGCAGCCCCCGCGTTAATTGGGGGGGCCTTACAGATACGCAGTATTTT. It specifies CASSPRVNWGGLTDTQYF. The full variable domain, with the rest looked up from reference TRBV9 and TRBJ2-3, is DSGVTQTPKHLITATGQRVTLRCSPRSGDLSVYWYQQSLDQGLQFLIQYYNGEERAKGNILERFSAQQFPDLHSELNLSSLELGDSALYFCASSPRVNWGGLTDTQYFGPGTRLTVL.

The V call is TRBV7-8, the J call TRBJ2-2; 7 nucleotides align to TRBD2. V gave up 4 bases and J gave up 2 bases; unmatched junction bases: 7. This CDR3 has 16 residues. Germline CDR1 SGHVS, CDR2 FQNEAQ. CDR3 in amino acids: CASSSMGGGNTGELFF. The DNA for the CDR3 is TGTGCCAGCAGCTCCATGGGGGGGGGTAACACCGGGGAGCTGTTTTTT.

The sample holds one count of this clone. The chain's CDR3 is CASSRTAMNTEAFF. The CDR3 DNA reads TGTGCCAGCAGTCGGACAGCTATGAACACTGAAGCTTTCTTT. The chain combines TRBV27 with TRBJ1-1; tentatively, D is TRBD1 (6 bases). Germline CDR1 and CDR2: MNHEY and SMNVEV (reference sequence). This CDR3 has 14 residues. Trimming removed 5 bases at V and 0 bases at J, with 10 bases between.

This clone was detected only a few times. DNA for the CDR3: TGTGCCAGCAGCTTTAGGACTTATGGCTACACCTTC. Amino acids: CASSFRTYGYTF. The chain couples TRBV7-2 to TRBJ1-2; D uncertain. V was cut by 3 bases and J by 5 bases, with 7 bases left in between. CDR1 and CDR2 from the germline V gene are SGHTA and FQGNSA. The CDR3 runs to 12 residues.

The chain couples TRBV19 to TRBJ2-4, with 9 bases fitting TRBD1. CDR1 and CDR2 from the germline V gene are LNHDA and SQIVND (reference sequence). The CDR3 spans 14 residues. J gave up 4 bases and V 6 bases, and 4 bases lay outside the gene matches. The CDR3 coding sequence is TGTGCCAGTAGGGGACAGGGAGCGAAAAACATTCAGTACTTC. This translates into CASRGQGAKNIQYF.

The genes are TRBV18 and TRBJ2-2; 9 positions agree with TRBD2. Germline V lookup: CDR1 KGHSH, CDR2 LQKENI. This CDR3 is built from 17 residues. With V trimmed by 6 bases and J by 4 bases, 12 bases remained unmatched. The CDR3 protein is CASSYGTSGWSTGELFF. The CDR3 nucleotides are TGTGCCAGCTCCTACGGAACTAGCGGGTGGAGCACCGGGGAGCTGTTTTTT. Variable domain in full (rest from reference TRBV18 and TRBJ2-2): NAGVMQNPRHLVRRRGQEARLRCSPMKGHSHVYWYRQLPEEGLKFMVYLQKENIIDESGMPKERFSAEFPKEGPSILRIQQVVRGDSAAYFCASSYGTSGWSTGELFFGEGSRLTVL.

The chain carries TRBV25-1 and TRBJ2-1; TRBD2 agrees at 8 bases. With 4 bases clipped from V and 15 bases from J, the junction kept 20 bases outside the gene matches. There are 16 residues in the CDR3. Germline values: CDR1 MGHDK, CDR2 SYGVNS. The CDR3 here is CASSVTGTRGGDKPFF. CDR3 nucleotide sequence: TGTGCCAGCAGTGTGACCGGGACTAGAGGGGGAGATAAGCCGTTCTTC.

The sample holds a few counts of this clone. The chain employs TRBV2 and TRBJ2-7; no definite D call. Germline CDR1 reads SNHLY; CDR2 reads FYNNEI. V was shortened by 6 bases and J by 2 bases, with 8 bases between the two germline ends. This CDR3 is built from 12 residues. In nucleotides, the CDR3 is TGTGCCAGCAGCAGGTTTACCTACGAGCAGTACTTC. Translating gives CASSRFTYEQYF.

This chain links TRBV6-5 with TRBJ1-1; D gene unclear. Per the germline V gene, CDR1 is MNHEY and CDR2 is SVGAGI. V was shortened by 7 bases and J by 1 base, with 10 bases between the two germline ends. CDR3 length equals 13 residues. CDR3: CASTVNTNTEAFF. CDR3 nucleotide sequence: TGTGCCAGCACCGTAAACACGAACACTGAAGCTTTCTTT.

The chain links TRBV20-1 to TRBJ2-2, with 10 bases that match TRBD1. There are 16 residues in the CDR3. Looked up from germline, CDR1 is DFQATT and CDR2 is SNEGSKA (reference sequence). The ends lost 3 bases at V and 6 bases at J; junction bases unmatched: 10. The CDR3 nucleotides are TGCAGTGCTAGTCCGACGACAGGGGGCATCGCCGGGGAGCTGTTTTTT. As protein: CSASPTTGGIAGELFF.

This sequence joins TRBV5-1 and TRBJ1-1, with D uncertain. The V end lost 2 bases, the J end lost 5 bases, and 13 bases lay between the germline ends. Germline lookup yields CDR1 SGHRS and CDR2 YFSETQ. This CDR3 contains 14 residues. The CDR3 DNA follows: TGCGCCAGCAGCTTCAGTTCAGCAGGAACTGAAGCTTTCTTT. It is translated as CASSFSSAGTEAFF.